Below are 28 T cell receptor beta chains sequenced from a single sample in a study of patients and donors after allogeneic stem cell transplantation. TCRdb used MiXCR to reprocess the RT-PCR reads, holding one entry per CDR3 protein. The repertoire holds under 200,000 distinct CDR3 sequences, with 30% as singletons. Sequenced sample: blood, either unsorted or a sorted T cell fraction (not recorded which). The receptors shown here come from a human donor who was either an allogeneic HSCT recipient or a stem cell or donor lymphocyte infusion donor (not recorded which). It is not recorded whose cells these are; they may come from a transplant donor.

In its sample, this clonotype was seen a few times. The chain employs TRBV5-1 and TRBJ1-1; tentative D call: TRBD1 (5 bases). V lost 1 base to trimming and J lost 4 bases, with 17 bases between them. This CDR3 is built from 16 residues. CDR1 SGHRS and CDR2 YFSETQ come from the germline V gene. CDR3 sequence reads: CASSLRTREAVTEAFF. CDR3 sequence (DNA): TGCGCCAGCAGCTTGCGCACCAGGGAAGCTGTCACTGAAGCTTTCTTT.

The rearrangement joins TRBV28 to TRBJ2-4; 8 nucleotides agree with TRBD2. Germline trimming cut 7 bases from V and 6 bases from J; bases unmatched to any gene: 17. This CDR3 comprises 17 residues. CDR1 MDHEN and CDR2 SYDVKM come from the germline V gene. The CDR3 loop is CASTAQPGREGRNIQYF. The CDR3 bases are TGTGCCAGCACCGCTCAGCCCGGGAGGGAAGGGAGAAACATTCAGTACTTC.

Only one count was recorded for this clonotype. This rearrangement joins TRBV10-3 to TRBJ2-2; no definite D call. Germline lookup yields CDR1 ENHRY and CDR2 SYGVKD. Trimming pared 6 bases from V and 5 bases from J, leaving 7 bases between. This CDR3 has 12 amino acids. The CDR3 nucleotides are TGTGCCATCAGCCCAGAAACCGGGGAGCTGTTTTTT. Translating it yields CAISPETGELFF.

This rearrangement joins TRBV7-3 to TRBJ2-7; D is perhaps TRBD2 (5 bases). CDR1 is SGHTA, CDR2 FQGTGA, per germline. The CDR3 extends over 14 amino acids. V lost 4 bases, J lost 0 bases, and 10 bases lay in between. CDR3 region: CASSSTGSSYEQYF. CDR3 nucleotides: TGTGCCAGCAGCTCGACGGGGAGCTCCTACGAGCAGTACTTC. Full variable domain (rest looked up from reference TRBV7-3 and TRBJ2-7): GAGVSQTPSNKVTEKGKYVELRCDPISGHTALYWYRQSLGQGPEFLIYFQGTGAADDSGLPNDRFFAVRPEGSVSTLKIQRTERGDSAVYLCASSSTGSSYEQYFGPGTRLTVT.

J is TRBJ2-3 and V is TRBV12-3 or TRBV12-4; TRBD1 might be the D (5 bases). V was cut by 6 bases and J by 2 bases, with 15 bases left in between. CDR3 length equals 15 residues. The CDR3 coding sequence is TGTGCCAGCAGGCAGGACATTTCCTTCACAGATACGCAGTATTTT. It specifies CASRQDISFTDTQYF.

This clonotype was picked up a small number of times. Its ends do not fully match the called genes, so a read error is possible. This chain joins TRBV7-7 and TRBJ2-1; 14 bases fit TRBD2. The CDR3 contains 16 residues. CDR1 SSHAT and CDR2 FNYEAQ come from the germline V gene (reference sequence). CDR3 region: CASSLGTSGSYNEQFF. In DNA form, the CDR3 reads TGTGCTAGCAGCTTGGGGACTAGCGGGAGTTACAATGAGCAGTTCTTC.

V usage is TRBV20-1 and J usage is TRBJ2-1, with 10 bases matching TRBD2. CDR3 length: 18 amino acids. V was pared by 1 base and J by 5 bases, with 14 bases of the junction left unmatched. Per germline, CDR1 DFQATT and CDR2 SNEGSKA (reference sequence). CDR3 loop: CSARVKWAWLAGDNEQFF. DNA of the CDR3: TGCAGTGCTAGAGTTAAGTGGGCTTGGCTAGCGGGAGACAATGAGCAGTTCTTC.

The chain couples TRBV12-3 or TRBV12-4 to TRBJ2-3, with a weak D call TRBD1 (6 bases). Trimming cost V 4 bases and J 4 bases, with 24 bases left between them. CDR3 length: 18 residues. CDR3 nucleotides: TGTGCCAGCAGTTCCTCCCCCCCCGTTACAGGGATTCCAGATACGCAGTATTTT. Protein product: CASSSSPPVTGIPDTQYF.

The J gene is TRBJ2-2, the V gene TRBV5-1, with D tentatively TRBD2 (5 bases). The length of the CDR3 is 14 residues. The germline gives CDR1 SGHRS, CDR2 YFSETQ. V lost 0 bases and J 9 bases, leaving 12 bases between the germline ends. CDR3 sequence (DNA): TGCGCCAGCAGCTTGGATGCCGGAGGACGGGAGCTGTTTTTT. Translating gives CASSLDAGGRELFF.

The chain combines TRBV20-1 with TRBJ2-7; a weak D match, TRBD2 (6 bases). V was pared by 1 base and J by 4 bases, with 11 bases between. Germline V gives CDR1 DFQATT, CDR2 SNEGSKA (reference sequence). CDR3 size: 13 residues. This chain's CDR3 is CSARGGGDYEQYF. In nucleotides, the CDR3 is TGCAGTGCTAGAGGGGGAGGAGATTACGAGCAGTACTTC.

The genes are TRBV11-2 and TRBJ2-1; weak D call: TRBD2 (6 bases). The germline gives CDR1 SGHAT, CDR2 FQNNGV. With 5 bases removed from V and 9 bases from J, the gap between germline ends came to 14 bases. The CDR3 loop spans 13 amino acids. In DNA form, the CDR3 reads TGTGCCAGCAGCGGGACTCCAGAGGGTGAGCAGTTCTTC. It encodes CASSGTPEGEQFF.

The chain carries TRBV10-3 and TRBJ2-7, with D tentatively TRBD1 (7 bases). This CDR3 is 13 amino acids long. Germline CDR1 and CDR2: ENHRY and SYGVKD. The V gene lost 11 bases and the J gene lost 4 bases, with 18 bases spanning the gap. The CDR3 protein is CASRGARGYEQYF. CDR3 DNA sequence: TGTGCCTCTAGGGGGGCCAGGGGGTACGAGCAGTACTTC.

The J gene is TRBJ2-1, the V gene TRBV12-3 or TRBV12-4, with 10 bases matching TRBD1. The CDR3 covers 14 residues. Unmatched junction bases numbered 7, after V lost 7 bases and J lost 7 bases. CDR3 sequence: CASTGQGVLNEQFF. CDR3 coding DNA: TGTGCCAGCACCGGACAGGGGGTTTTGAATGAGCAGTTCTTC.

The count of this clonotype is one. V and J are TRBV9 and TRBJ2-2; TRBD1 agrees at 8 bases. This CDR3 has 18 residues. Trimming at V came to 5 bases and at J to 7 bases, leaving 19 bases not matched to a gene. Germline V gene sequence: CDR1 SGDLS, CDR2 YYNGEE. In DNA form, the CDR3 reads TGTGCCAGCAGACGAGGTCAGGGGGCTATCCGGAGCAGCGGGGAGCTGTTTTTT. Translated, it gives CASRRGQGAIRSSGELFF. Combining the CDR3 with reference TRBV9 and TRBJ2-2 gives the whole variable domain DSGVTQTPKHLITATGQRVTLRCSPRSGDLSVYWYQQSLDQGLQFLIQYYNGEERAKGNILERFSAQQFPDLHSELNLSSLELGDSALYFCASRRGQGAIRSSGELFFGEGSRLTVL.

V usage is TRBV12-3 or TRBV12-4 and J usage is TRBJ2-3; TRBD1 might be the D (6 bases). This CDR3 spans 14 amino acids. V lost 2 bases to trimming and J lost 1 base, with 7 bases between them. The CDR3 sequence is CASSLYRGTDTQYF. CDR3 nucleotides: TGTGCCAGCAGTTTATACAGGGGCACAGATACGCAGTATTTT.

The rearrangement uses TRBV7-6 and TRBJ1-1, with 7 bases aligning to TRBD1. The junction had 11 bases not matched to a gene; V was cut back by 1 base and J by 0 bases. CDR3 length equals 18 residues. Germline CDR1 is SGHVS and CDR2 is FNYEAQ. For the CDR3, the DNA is TGTGCCAGCAGCTTAGTCGCAACAGGGGACGCCATGAACACTGAAGCTTTCTTT. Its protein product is CASSLVATGDAMNTEAFF.

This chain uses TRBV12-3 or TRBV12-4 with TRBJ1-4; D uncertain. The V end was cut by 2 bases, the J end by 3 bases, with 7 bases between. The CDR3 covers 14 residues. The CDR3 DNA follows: TGTGCCAGCAGTTTATCGTTGGCTAATGAAAAACTGTTTTTT. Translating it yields CASSLSLANEKLFF.

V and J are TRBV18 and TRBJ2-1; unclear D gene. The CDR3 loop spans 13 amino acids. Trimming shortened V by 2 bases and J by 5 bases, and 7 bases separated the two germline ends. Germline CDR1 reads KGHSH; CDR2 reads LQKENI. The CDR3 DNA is TGTGCCAGCTCACCAGGGCTTAACAATGAGCAGTTCTTC. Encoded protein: CASSPGLNNEQFF.

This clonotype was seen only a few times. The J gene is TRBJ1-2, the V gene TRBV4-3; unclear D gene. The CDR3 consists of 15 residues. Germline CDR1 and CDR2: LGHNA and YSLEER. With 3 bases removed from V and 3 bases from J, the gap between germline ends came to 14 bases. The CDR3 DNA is TGCGCCAGCAGCCAGGGCAGGATATTCGACTATGGCTACACCTTC. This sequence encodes CASSQGRIFDYGYTF.

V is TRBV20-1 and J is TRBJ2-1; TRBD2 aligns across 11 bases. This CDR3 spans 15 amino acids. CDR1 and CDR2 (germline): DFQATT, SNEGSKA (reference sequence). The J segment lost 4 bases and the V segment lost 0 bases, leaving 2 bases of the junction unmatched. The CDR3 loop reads CSARDIAGGYNEQFF. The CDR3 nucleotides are TGCAGTGCTAGAGATATAGCGGGAGGGTACAATGAGCAGTTCTTC.

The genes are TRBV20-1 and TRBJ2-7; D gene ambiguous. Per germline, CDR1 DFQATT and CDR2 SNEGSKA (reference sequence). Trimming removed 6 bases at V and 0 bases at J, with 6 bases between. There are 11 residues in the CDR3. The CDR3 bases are TGCAGTGCCCATCGCTCCTACGAGCAGTACTTC. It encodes CSAHRSYEQYF.

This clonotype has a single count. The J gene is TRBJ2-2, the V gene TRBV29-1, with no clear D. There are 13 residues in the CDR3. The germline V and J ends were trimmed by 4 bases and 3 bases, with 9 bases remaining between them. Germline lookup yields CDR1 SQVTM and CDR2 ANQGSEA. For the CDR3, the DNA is TGCAGCGTTGTCGTCAGCCACACCGGGGAGCTGTTTTTT. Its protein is CSVVVSHTGELFF.

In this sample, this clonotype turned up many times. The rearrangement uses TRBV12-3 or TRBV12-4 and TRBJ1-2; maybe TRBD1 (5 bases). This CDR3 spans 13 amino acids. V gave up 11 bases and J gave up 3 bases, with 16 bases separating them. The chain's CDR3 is CAVRGGRYYGYTF. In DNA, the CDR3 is TGTGCCGTGAGGGGAGGCCGGTACTATGGCTACACCTTC.

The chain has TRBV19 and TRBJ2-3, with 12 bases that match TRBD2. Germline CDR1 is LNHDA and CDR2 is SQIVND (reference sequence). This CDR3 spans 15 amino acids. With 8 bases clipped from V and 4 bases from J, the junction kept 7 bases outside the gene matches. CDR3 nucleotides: TGTGCCAGTGGCCCCGGACTAGCGGGGTCAGATACGCAGTATTTT. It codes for CASGPGLAGSDTQYF.

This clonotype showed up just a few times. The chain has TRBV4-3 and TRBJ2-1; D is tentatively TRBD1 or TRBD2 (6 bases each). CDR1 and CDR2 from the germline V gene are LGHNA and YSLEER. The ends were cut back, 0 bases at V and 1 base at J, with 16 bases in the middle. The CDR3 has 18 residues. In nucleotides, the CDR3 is TGCGCCAGCAGCCAAGAGCGCCCGGGGGCTGTGTCCTACAATGAGCAGTTCTTC. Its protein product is CASSQERPGAVSYNEQFF.

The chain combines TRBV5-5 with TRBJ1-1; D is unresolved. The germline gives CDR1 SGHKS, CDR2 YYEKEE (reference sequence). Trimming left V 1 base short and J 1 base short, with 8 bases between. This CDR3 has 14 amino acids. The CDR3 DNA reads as TGTGCCAGCAGCTTGTGGGATGGGAACACTGAAGCTTTCTTT. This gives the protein CASSLWDGNTEAFF.

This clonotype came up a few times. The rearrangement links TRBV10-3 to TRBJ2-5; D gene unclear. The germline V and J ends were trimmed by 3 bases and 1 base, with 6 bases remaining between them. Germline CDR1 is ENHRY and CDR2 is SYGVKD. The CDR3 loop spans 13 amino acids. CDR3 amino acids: CAISDGSQETQYF. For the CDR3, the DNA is TGTGCCATCAGTGACGGCAGCCAAGAGACCCAGTACTTC.

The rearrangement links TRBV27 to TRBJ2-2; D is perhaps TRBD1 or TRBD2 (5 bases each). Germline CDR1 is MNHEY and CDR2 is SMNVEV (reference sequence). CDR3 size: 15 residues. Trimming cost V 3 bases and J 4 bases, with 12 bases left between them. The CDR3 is CASSLEERGTGELFF. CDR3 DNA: TGTGCCAGCAGTTTGGAGGAAAGGGGCACCGGGGAGCTGTTTTTT.